This T cell receptor (beta chain) comes out of a study of OX40 agonist ivuxolimab in advanced cancers. The protocol was immunoSEQ multiplex PCR, while the TCRdb copy is restricted to in-frame clones and leaves out a portion. The sample holds 65,000 or so clones, more than 80% seen once. The starting material was CD4+ or CD8+ T cells sorted from blood, obtained in a trial of the OX40 agonist ivuxolimab. The origin of this receptor is an adult with an advanced solid tumor such as melanoma, head and neck, liver or kidney cancer.

The DNA for the CDR3 is TGTGCCAGCAGCCCCGACTGGGGTAAGCAGCCCCAGCATTTT. As protein: CASSPDWGKQPQHF. V gene TRBV7-9 combines with J gene TRBJ1-5; D unclear. There are 14 residues in the CDR3. Trimming took 5 bases from V and 7 from J, leaving 15 bases between them. Germline V CDR1 and CDR2: SEHNR, FQNEAQ (reference sequence).